The rows below give T cell receptor beta chains drawn from one sample of a study of blood T cell repertoires in COVID-19. The data were produced by immunoSEQ multiplex PCR, yet TCRdb's version contains in-frame clones alone and is incomplete. This sample has some 270,000 clones, with about 80% found just once. The specimen was PBMCs or T cells enriched from blood (not recorded which). Every receptor here comes from a man between 45 and 60 years old who had recovered from COVID-19. The CDR3 runs from the conserved cysteine through the conserved F or W. The D gene is left open where the match is weak. Some rows mark clone size as missing; the rest say once, few, many or name a class of expanded clone.

D gene: NA; clone size: NA; J gene: TRBJ2-7; V gene: TRBV5-5; CDR3 DNA: TGTGCCAGCAGCCAACAGGGAGGGCCCTACGAGCAGTACTTC; CDR3 protein: CASSQQGGPYEQYF
D gene: TRBD1; clone size: NA; J gene: TRBJ1-6; V gene: TRBV6-1; CDR3 DNA: TGTGCCAGCAGTGAAGGGACAGGGGGCCCTATCGCCCCCCTCCACTTT; CDR3 protein: CASSEGTGGPIAPLHF
D gene: NA; clone size: NA; J gene: TRBJ1-6; V gene: TRBV6-5; CDR3 DNA: TGTGCCAGCTCCAAAGCGGGGGTAAGCAATTCACCCCTCCACTTT; CDR3 protein: CASSKAGVSNSPLHF
D gene: NA; clone size: NA; J gene: TRBJ2-5; V gene: TRBV4-1; CDR3 DNA: TGCGCCAGCAAAGGGGCCAACGAGGAGACCCAGTACTTC; CDR3 protein: CASKGANEETQYF
D gene: NA; clone size: NA; J gene: TRBJ2-5; V gene: TRBV2; CDR3 DNA: TGTGCCAGCAGGCTAACAGGGTACCAAGAGACCCAGTACTTC; CDR3 protein: CASRLTGYQETQYF
D gene: TRBD2; clone size: once; J gene: TRBJ2-1; V gene: TRBV10-3; CDR3 DNA: TGTGCCGCCACTAGCGGGGGGGAAGGTGAGCAGTTCTTC; CDR3 protein: CAATSGGEGEQFF
D gene: NA; clone size: once; J gene: TRBJ1-6; V gene: TRBV11-1; CDR3 DNA: TGTGCCAGCAGCGTACGAGGGAGCTCCTATAATTCACCCCTCCACTTT; CDR3 protein: CASSVRGSSYNSPLHF
D gene: TRBD1; clone size: NA; J gene: TRBJ2-7; V gene: TRBV3-1/TRBV3-2; CDR3 DNA: TGTGCCAGCAGCCGCGGACAGGGCCCGGGATACGAGCAGTACTTC; CDR3 protein: CASSRGQGPGYEQYF
D gene: NA; clone size: NA; J gene: TRBJ2-6; V gene: TRBV7-8; CDR3 DNA: TGTGCCAGCAGCCGCCGGGGGTCAAGCTCTGGGGCCAACGTCCTGACTTTC; CDR3 protein: CASSRRGSSSGANVLTF
D gene: NA; clone size: NA; J gene: TRBJ2-7; V gene: TRBV19; CDR3 DNA: TGTGCCAGTAGTATCCGGCCCGGGAGCTACGAGCAGTACTTC; CDR3 protein: CASSIRPGSYEQYF
D gene: TRBD1; clone size: NA; J gene: TRBJ2-6; V gene: TRBV23-1; CDR3 DNA: TGCGCCAGCACCCAGGGGACAGGATCTGGGGCCAACGTCCTGACTTTC; CDR3 protein: CASTQGTGSGANVLTF
D gene: TRBD2; clone size: few; J gene: TRBJ2-3; V gene: TRBV14; CDR3 DNA: TGTGCCAGCAGCCAAGAATGGGACCAGCGGGGATCCACAGATACGCAGTATTTT; CDR3 protein: CASSQEWDQRGSTDTQYF
D gene: NA; clone size: NA; J gene: TRBJ1-1; V gene: TRBV18; CDR3 DNA: TGTGCCAGCTCAGCGCCAAGGGGGACGGCATCAGGCACTGAAGCTTTCTTT; CDR3 protein: CASSAPRGTASGTEAFF
D gene: NA; clone size: NA; J gene: TRBJ1-2; V gene: TRBV11-2; CDR3 DNA: TGTGCCAGCAGCTTAGACTGGACAGTAAATGGCTACACCTTC; CDR3 protein: CASSLDWTVNGYTF
D gene: NA; clone size: NA; J gene: TRBJ1-3; V gene: TRBV2; CDR3 DNA: TGTGCCAGCAACGAGGGGGTTAGCTCTGGAAACACCATATATTTT; CDR3 protein: CASNEGVSSGNTIYF